Following are 32 T cell receptor beta chains from one sample sequenced in a study of blood T cell repertoires in COVID-19. The data were produced by immunoSEQ multiplex PCR, yet TCRdb's version contains in-frame clones alone and is incomplete. The table has about 100,000 clones, roughly 83% seen once; the top ten hold roughly 4.4%. The sample was peripheral blood. These receptors were collected from a human donor in a cohort sampled during active COVID-19.

The chain joins TRBV19 to TRBJ1-2; 10 nucleotides line up with TRBD1. Unmatched junction bases numbered 7, after V lost 7 bases and J lost 5 bases. The CDR3 loop spans 14 amino acids. Germline-derived CDR1 and CDR2 are LNHDA and SQIVND (reference sequence). The CDR3 DNA sequence: TGTGCCAGTACCGACAGGGGGCAGATATATGGCTACACCTTC. Amino acids: CASTDRGQIYGYTF.

In this sample, this clone turned up a few times. The chain carries TRBV29-1 and TRBJ2-3; 11 nucleotides agree with TRBD1. The ends lost 7 bases at V and 4 bases at J; junction bases unmatched: 7. The CDR3 runs 14 residues. The germline V gene encodes CDR1 SQVTM and CDR2 ANQGSEA. The CDR3 protein is CSAKPGQGADTQYF. CDR3 in DNA: TGCAGCGCAAAACCGGGACAGGGGGCAGATACGCAGTATTTT.

This clone was counted only a few times. J is TRBJ1-6 and V is TRBV5-1; a weak D match, TRBD1 (6 bases). CDR3 size: 13 residues. Germline CDR1 and CDR2: SGHRS and YFSETQ. Trimming pared 4 bases from V and 8 bases from J, leaving 10 bases between. In DNA form, the CDR3 reads TGCGCCAGCAGCCTTGACAGGTATTCACCCCTCCACTTT. As protein: CASSLDRYSPLHF.

There are a few counts of this clone. This chain uses TRBV7-9 with TRBJ2-5, with 10 bases aligning to TRBD1. The CDR3 is 15 amino acids. With V trimmed by 7 bases and J by 8 bases, 13 bases remained unmatched. Germline loops: CDR1 SEHNR, CDR2 FQNEAQ (reference sequence). The CDR3 region has the DNA TGTGCCAGCACGGGGGGGACAGGGGCAGCAGAAACCCAGTACTTC. Its translation: CASTGGTGAAETQYF.

The chain has TRBV6-5 and TRBJ2-3; a weak D match, TRBD2 (6 bases). The V gene lost 5 bases and the J gene lost 3 bases, with 15 bases spanning the gap. Germline loops: CDR1 MNHEY, CDR2 SVGAGI. The CDR3 runs to 15 residues. The CDR3 region has the DNA TGTGCCAGCAGTACGGGACTCCCGGGGACAGATACGCAGTATTTT. Its translation is CASSTGLPGTDTQYF.

This clone was counted a single time. The CDR3 sequence is CASIIGTSGNTGELFF. The DNA for the CDR3 is TGTGCCAGCATCATCGGGACTAGCGGGAACACCGGGGAGCTGTTTTTT. This chain connects TRBV2 to TRBJ2-2, with 11 bases that match TRBD2. The CDR3 totals 16 residues. In germline, CDR1 is SNHLY, CDR2 FYNNEI. With V trimmed by 7 bases and J by 1 base, 5 bases remained unmatched.

This chain joins TRBV7-2 and TRBJ2-1, with 9 nucleotides matching TRBD2. From germline, CDR1 is SGHTA and CDR2 FQGNSA. The J segment lost 1 base and the V segment lost 5 bases, leaving 3 bases of the junction unmatched. The CDR3 is 15 amino acids. For the CDR3, the DNA is TGTGCCAGCAGCGGTAGCGGGAGTTCCTACAATGAGCAGTTCTTC. This encodes CASSGSGSSYNEQFF.

The chain uses TRBV6-1 and TRBJ2-5, with 8 bases lining up with TRBD1. The CDR3 covers 14 residues. V was clipped by 3 bases and J by 5 bases; unmatched bases: 5. Germline V lookup: CDR1 MNHNS, CDR2 SASEGT. CDR3 DNA sequence: TGTGCCAGCAGTGACAGGGGGCGCTTGGAGACCCAGTACTTC. It yields the protein CASSDRGRLETQYF.

The gene calls are TRBV18 and TRBJ1-5; D remains unclear. The ends were cut back, 3 bases at V and 0 bases at J, with 9 bases in the middle. CDR3 length equals 15 residues. Germline lookup yields CDR1 KGHSH and CDR2 LQKENI. The CDR3 nucleotides are TGTGCCAGCTCACCGGGCAGTTATAGCAATCAGCCCCAGCATTTT. Its translation: CASSPGSYSNQPQHF.

The V gene is TRBV6-5, the J gene TRBJ1-6; D is uncertain. Germline V gives CDR1 MNHEY, CDR2 SVGAGI. V lost 6 bases and J lost 7, with 7 bases in between. This CDR3 has 12 residues. CDR3 protein: CASRTLNSPLHF. For the CDR3, the DNA is TGTGCCAGCAGGACTCTGAATTCACCCCTCCACTTT.

The rearrangement joins TRBV11-2 to TRBJ2-3; 8 positions agree with TRBD1. The V segment lost 4 bases and the J segment 1 base; nucleotides outside the gene matches: 7. Germline V gives CDR1 SGHAT, CDR2 FQNNGV. The CDR3 consists of 16 residues. The CDR3 DNA sequence: TGTGCCAGCAGCTCAACGGCGGACAGGGGCACAGATACGCAGTATTTT. Translating it yields CASSSTADRGTDTQYF.

The J gene is TRBJ2-5, the V gene TRBV29-1, with D tentatively TRBD1 (6 bases). CDR3 size: 13 residues. In germline, CDR1 is SQVTM, CDR2 ANQGSEA. V lost 7 bases and J 4 bases, leaving 16 bases between the germline ends. CDR3 region: CSAGTFEGETQYF. CDR3 nucleotide sequence: TGCAGCGCTGGGACATTTGAGGGAGAGACCCAGTACTTC.

This chain connects TRBV5-4 to TRBJ1-1; the D is unclear. Trimming stripped 0 bases from V and 0 bases from J, with 6 bases between. The CDR3 runs 14 residues. Germline assignment: CDR1 SGHNT and CDR2 YYREEE (reference sequence). CDR3 region: CASSLAGMNTEAFF. For the CDR3, the DNA is TGTGCCAGCAGCTTGGCCGGGATGAACACTGAAGCTTTCTTT.

This sequence joins TRBV28 and TRBJ1-6; the D gene is possibly TRBD1 (5 bases). The CDR3 is made up of 16 amino acids. V shed 3 bases and J shed 2 bases, with 11 bases lying between them. CDR1 is MDHEN, CDR2 SYDVKM, per germline. CDR3 loop: CASSLTETPYNSPLHF. Here the CDR3 DNA reads TGTGCCAGCAGTTTGACAGAGACCCCCTATAATTCACCCCTCCACTTT.

V gene TRBV10-3 combines with J gene TRBJ2-7, with 8 positions matching TRBD1. The V gene's germline CDR1 is ENHRY and CDR2 SYGVKD. The CDR3 has 14 residues. The V segment lost 11 bases and the J segment 5 bases; nucleotides outside the gene matches: 14. CDR3 nucleotide sequence: TGTGCCTCCTCCCAGGGACAGGTGGTCCACGAGCAGTACTTC. Translation: CASSQGQVVHEQYF.

J is TRBJ2-5 and V is TRBV19; D not certain. CDR1 is LNHDA, CDR2 SQIVND, per germline (reference sequence). The CDR3 is 16 amino acids. The ends were cut back, 6 bases at V and 2 bases at J, with 19 bases in the middle. The CDR3 protein is CASSLGHSPHQETQYF. The CDR3 nucleotides read TGTGCCAGTAGCCTCGGTCACAGCCCCCATCAAGAGACCCAGTACTTC.

The chain joins TRBV3-1 (or the pseudogene TRBV3-2) to TRBJ1-1; D gene ambiguous. Trimming stripped 2 bases from V and 11 bases from J, with 12 bases between. Germline-derived CDR1 and CDR2 are LGHDT and YNNKEL (reference sequence). CDR3 size: 12 residues. This CDR3 is CASSQSREGAFF. CDR3 coding DNA: TGTGCCAGCAGCCAAAGCCGAGAGGGTGCTTTCTTT.

The chain couples TRBV9 to TRBJ1-1; 8 bases agree with TRBD1. Germline CDR1 is SGDLS and CDR2 is YYNGEE. V lost 0 bases to trimming and J lost 0 bases; unmatched junction nucleotides: 1. The CDR3 sequence is 15 residues long. This chain's CDR3 is CASSVEDRVNTEAFF. In DNA, the CDR3 is TGTGCCAGCAGCGTAGAGGACAGGGTGAACACTGAAGCTTTCTTT.

The chain joins TRBV28 to TRBJ1-1, with a tentative D call TRBD1 (6 bases). The V end was cut by 5 bases, the J end by 0 bases, with 13 bases between. Germline values: CDR1 MDHEN, CDR2 SYDVKM. The CDR3 has 15 amino acids. CDR3: CASSAPGGLNTEAFF. In DNA form, the CDR3 reads TGTGCCAGCAGTGCCCCGGGGGGCTTGAACACTGAAGCTTTCTTT.

The chain is built from TRBV7-8 and TRBJ1-5; D gene unclear. There are 18 residues in the CDR3. CDR1 and CDR2 (germline): SGHVS, FQNEAQ. Trimming took 5 bases from V and 1 from J, leaving 21 bases between them. The CDR3 is CASSRTSGASASNQPQHF. The DNA of the CDR3 is TGTGCCAGCAGCCGAACCAGCGGCGCCTCGGCCAGCAATCAGCCCCAGCATTTT.

The rearrangement uses TRBV6-2 or TRBV6-3 and TRBJ2-7; D unresolved. The CDR3 extends over 12 amino acids. Trimming removed 2 bases from V and 4 bases from J, with 6 bases in between. CDR1 is MNHEY, CDR2 SVGEGT, per germline. The CDR3 nucleotides read TGTGCCAGCAGTTACGGGCAGTACGAGCAGTACGTC. This encodes CASSYGQYEQYV.

This clone has a handful of counts. V usage is TRBV10-3 and J usage is TRBJ2-4; perhaps TRBD2 as D (5 bases). The CDR3 covers 13 residues. The V end lost 6 bases, the J end lost 8 bases, and 14 bases lay between the germline ends. Germline loops: CDR1 ENHRY, CDR2 SYGVKD. CDR3 nucleotide sequence: TGTGCCATCAGCCCAGTCGCCGGGGACATTCAGTACTTC. Its protein product is CAISPVAGDIQYF.

The rearrangement uses TRBV30 and TRBJ2-1; 8 bases are shared with TRBD2. CDR1 is GTSNPN and CDR2 is SVGIG in the germline V gene (reference sequence). This CDR3 region has 14 residues. Losses at the gene ends were 4 bases for V and 7 bases for J; bases not matched to a gene: 9. The CDR3 protein is CAWNPGTSPNEQFF. The CDR3, as DNA: TGTGCCTGGAACCCGGGGACTAGTCCTAATGAGCAGTTCTTC. The complete variable domain, with remaining parts taken from reference TRBV30 and TRBJ2-1, reads SQTIHQWPATLVQPVGSPLSLECTVEGTSNPNLYWYRQAAGRGLQLLFYSVGIGQISSEVPQNLSASRPQDRQFILSSKKLLLSDSGFYLCAWNPGTSPNEQFFGPGTRLTVL.

The count of this clone is one. The chain uses TRBV19 and TRBJ2-4; tentatively, D is TRBD2 (5 bases). Germline V CDR1 and CDR2: LNHDA, SQIVND (reference sequence). The CDR3 consists of 14 residues. Between the trimmed V and J ends, which lost 4 bases and 8 bases, there was a span of 15 bases. The CDR3 DNA is TGTGCCAGTAGTACCCACACGGCCGGGGACATTCAGTACTTC. This codes for CASSTHTAGDIQYF.

The chain links TRBV6-2 or TRBV6-3 to TRBJ2-1; TRBD2 aligns across 12 bases. V shed 6 bases and J 0 bases; nucleotides not matched to a gene: 9. CDR1 and CDR2 from the germline V gene are MNHEY and SVGEGT. The CDR3 is 18 residues long. Here the CDR3 DNA reads TGTGCCAGCAGCCCTTGGACTAGCGGGATAAGCTCCTACAATGAGCAGTTCTTC. This gives the protein CASSPWTSGISSYNEQFF.

This chain uses TRBV5-4 with TRBJ2-7, with 10 bases matching TRBD2. The J segment lost 0 bases and the V segment lost 3 bases, leaving 6 bases of the junction unmatched. Germline V gene data show CDR1 as SGHNT and CDR2 as YYREEE (reference sequence). This CDR3 contains 16 residues. CDR3 coding DNA: TGTGCCAGCAGCTGGGGGACTAGCGAGAGCTCCTACGAGCAGTACGTC. As protein: CASSWGTSESSYEQYV.

The V call is TRBV27, the J call TRBJ1-1; no definite D call. The germline V and J ends were trimmed by 1 base and 6 bases, with 9 bases remaining between them. CDR3 length: 13 residues. Looked up from germline, CDR1 is MNHEY and CDR2 is SMNVEV (reference sequence). The CDR3 nucleotides are TGTGCCAGCAGTTTATTCGAGCCCCCTGAAGCTTTCTTT. Protein: CASSLFEPPEAFF.

This clone was counted a single time. This sequence joins TRBV6-4 and TRBJ1-5; 11 bases map to TRBD1. The CDR3 runs to 16 residues. Germline CDR1 MRHNA, CDR2 SNTAGT. Germline trimming cut 6 bases from V and 5 bases from J; bases unmatched to any gene: 9. The DNA of the CDR3 is TGTGCCAGCAGCAAGGAAGGACAGGGGGCTTATCAGCCCCAGCATTTT. This codes for CASSKEGQGAYQPQHF.

This sequence joins TRBV7-9 and TRBJ1-3; 9 bases map to TRBD1. The CDR3 is 13 residues long. The junction had 2 bases not matched to a gene; V was cut back by 7 bases and J by 4 bases. Germline loops: CDR1 SEHNR, CDR2 FQNEAQ (reference sequence). The CDR3 coding sequence is TGTGCCAGCACCGGGACAGGGGGAAACACCATATATTTT. It codes for CASTGTGGNTIYF. Variable domain in full (rest from reference TRBV7-9 and TRBJ1-3): DTGVSQNPRHKITKRGQNVTFRCDPISEHNRLYWYRQTLGQGPEFLTYFQNEAQLEKSRLLSDRFSAERPKGSFSTLEIQRTEQGDSAMYLCASTGTGGNTIYFGEGSWLTVV.

This rearrangement joins TRBV6-2 or TRBV6-3 to TRBJ2-1; the match to TRBD2 covers 8 bases. Germline CDR1 MNHEY, CDR2 SVGEGT. The trim removed 5 bases at V and 7 bases at J, leaving 10 bases unmatched. This CDR3 spans 15 amino acids. The CDR3 DNA sequence: TGTGCCAGCAGTGCCGGGGGGGCCTTTGGGAATGAGCAGTTCTTC. This sequence encodes CASSAGGAFGNEQFF.

This chain connects TRBV4-1 to TRBJ2-7, with TRBD2 identical over 8 bases. This CDR3 has 15 residues. With V trimmed by 4 bases and J by 6 bases, 11 bases remained unmatched. Germline-derived CDR1 and CDR2 are MGHRA and YSYEKL. The CDR3 bases are TGCGCCAGCAGCCCTTGGGGGGCGGGAGGTTCCGAGCAGTACTTC. Amino acid sequence: CASSPWGAGGSEQYF.

The rearrangement joins TRBV28 to TRBJ1-4, with TRBD1 as a possible D gene (6 bases). Trimming shortened V by 5 bases and J by 5 bases, and 15 bases separated the two germline ends. The CDR3 covers 15 residues. The germline V gene encodes CDR1 MDHEN and CDR2 SYDVKM. CDR3 protein: CASSVPGQGNEKLFF. The CDR3 nucleotides are TGTGCCAGCAGTGTACCGGGACAAGGGAATGAAAAACTGTTTTTT. Full variable domain (remainder filled in from reference TRBV28 and TRBJ1-4): DVKVTQSSRYLVKRTGEKVFLECVQDMDHENMFWYRQDPGLGLRLIYFSYDVKMKEKGDIPEGYSVSREKKERFSLILESASTNQTSMYLCASSVPGQGNEKLFFGSGTQLSVL.